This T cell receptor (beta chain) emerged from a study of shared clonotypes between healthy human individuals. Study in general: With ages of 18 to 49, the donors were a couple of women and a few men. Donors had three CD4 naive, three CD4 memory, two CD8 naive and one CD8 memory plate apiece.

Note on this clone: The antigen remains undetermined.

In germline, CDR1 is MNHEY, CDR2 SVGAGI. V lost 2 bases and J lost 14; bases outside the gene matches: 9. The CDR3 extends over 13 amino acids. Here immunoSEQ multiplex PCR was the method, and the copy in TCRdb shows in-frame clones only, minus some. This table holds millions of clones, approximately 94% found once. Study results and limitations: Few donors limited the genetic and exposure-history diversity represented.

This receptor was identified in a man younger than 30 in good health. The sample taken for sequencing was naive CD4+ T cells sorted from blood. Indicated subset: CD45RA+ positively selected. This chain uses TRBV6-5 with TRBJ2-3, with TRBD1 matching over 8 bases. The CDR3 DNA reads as TGTGCCAGCAGTTACCTCAGGGGGCCCGGGAGGTATTTT. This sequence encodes CASSYLRGPGRYF.